One and the same sample provided the 25 T cell receptor beta chains below, sequenced in a study of cytotoxic CD8 clonotypes in ibrutinib-treated CLL. The repertoire was sequenced with immunoSEQ multiplex PCR; TCRdb's copy has only in-frame clones and lacks some. The sample lists fewer than 75,000 clones; over 60% were seen once. The sample was PBMCs, taken after 12 months of ibrutinib treatment. The receptor set was obtained from a human donor with chronic lymphocytic leukemia.

This clone was recorded once. The chain joins TRBV9 to TRBJ2-3; 14 positions match TRBD2. Trimming removed 3 bases from V and 2 bases from J; junction bases left unmatched: 11. This CDR3 has 19 amino acids. CDR1 and CDR2 from the germline V gene are SGDLS and YYNGEE. The CDR3 nucleotides read TGTGCCAGCAGCGGGTCCGGGACTAGCGGGAGTTGGTCCACAGATACGCAGTATTTT. It is translated as CASSGSGTSGSWSTDTQYF.

This sequence joins TRBV6-6 and TRBJ2-7; D is uncertain. The V gene's germline CDR1 is MNHNY and CDR2 SVGAGI (reference sequence). The CDR3 spans 13 residues. V dropped 9 bases and J dropped 4 bases, with 16 bases sitting between them. This chain's CDR3 is CASQRLSGYEQYF. The CDR3 region has the DNA TGTGCCAGTCAACGCCTATCGGGTTACGAGCAGTACTTC.

V is TRBV5-1 and J is TRBJ2-1, with D possibly being TRBD1 or TRBD2 (6 bases each). V was cut by 1 base and J by 4 bases, with 12 bases left in between. The CDR3 runs to 15 residues. The germline gives CDR1 SGHRS, CDR2 YFSETQ. In nucleotides, the CDR3 is TGCGCCAGCAGCTTGAGGGGGGACTTTTACAATGAGCAGTTCTTC. It is translated as CASSLRGDFYNEQFF.

CDR3 loop: CASSHAGATPYEQYF. For the CDR3, the DNA is TGCGCCAGCAGCCACGCGGGAGCCACCCCCTACGAGCAGTACTTC. J is TRBJ2-7 and V is TRBV4-1; 7 positions match TRBD2. CDR1 MGHRA and CDR2 YSYEKL come from the germline V gene. This CDR3 has 15 residues. V lost 3 bases and J lost 2; bases outside the gene matches: 7.

The V call is TRBV28, the J call TRBJ1-1; the D is unclear. V was trimmed by 8 bases and J by 3 bases, leaving 16 bases between them. Germline V lookup: CDR1 MDHEN, CDR2 SYDVKM. This CDR3 spans 14 amino acids. The CDR3: CASVLGFRYTEAFF. CDR3 nucleotide sequence: TGTGCCAGCGTCCTGGGATTTAGGTACACTGAAGCTTTCTTT.

The gene calls are TRBV7-2 and TRBJ2-7; D is undetermined. Germline assignment: CDR1 SGHTA and CDR2 FQGNSA. V lost 5 bases and J lost 5, with 10 bases in between. The CDR3 is made up of 12 amino acids. Written as DNA, the CDR3 is TGTGCCAGCAGCAAACAAGGCGACGAGCAGTACTTC. Protein product: CASSKQGDEQYF.

Here the CDR3 reads CASSATGTGWTEQYF. In DNA, the CDR3 is TGTGCCAGTAGTGCGACCGGGACAGGGTGGACCGAGCAGTACTTC. The V gene is TRBV19, the J gene TRBJ2-7; 9 nucleotides match TRBD1. Unmatched junction bases numbered 11, after V lost 5 bases and J lost 6 bases. Germline V gives CDR1 LNHDA, CDR2 SQIVND (reference sequence). The CDR3 has 15 amino acids.

V and J are TRBV4-1 and TRBJ2-7; 8 bases fit TRBD2. The V and J ends lost 0 bases and 2 bases, in that order; junction bases with no gene match: 3. This CDR3 comprises 15 residues. The germline CDR1 and CDR2 sequences are MGHRA and YSYEKL. CDR3 sequence: CASSQEGTRTYEQYF. The CDR3 coding sequence is TGCGCCAGCAGCCAAGAGGGGACTAGAACCTACGAGCAGTACTTC.

The sample holds a few counts of this clone. J is TRBJ2-2 and V is TRBV9; 8 bases are a match to TRBD1. CDR1 is SGDLS and CDR2 is YYNGEE in the germline V gene. There are 18 residues in the CDR3. The J segment lost 5 bases and the V segment lost 3 bases, leaving 15 bases of the junction unmatched. The CDR3 sequence is CASSALAGGQGLTGELFF. Here the CDR3 DNA reads TGTGCCAGCAGCGCGCTAGCAGGTGGACAGGGCCTGACCGGGGAGCTGTTTTTT.

Sample share makes this clone medium-sized. V usage is TRBV19 and J usage is TRBJ2-1; 14 nucleotides match TRBD2. V lost 7 bases, J lost 8 bases, and 7 bases stayed unmatched. CDR1 LNHDA and CDR2 SQIVND come from the germline V gene (reference sequence). The CDR3 length is 15 residues. CDR3 DNA: TGTGCCAGTACCCCAGGGACTAGCGGGAGTTATGAGCAGTTCTTC. Its translation: CASTPGTSGSYEQFF.

V gene TRBV27 combines with J gene TRBJ1-4; D possibly corresponds to TRBD1 (5 bases). CDR3 length equals 15 residues. CDR1 MNHEY and CDR2 SMNVEV come from the germline V gene (reference sequence). Deletions cut 0 bases from V and 10 bases from J, with 15 bases between. The CDR3 nucleotides are TGTGCCAGCAGTTTATCGGGGGAATATAGTGGAAAACTGTTTTTT. Protein product: CASSLSGEYSGKLFF.

The chain links TRBV19 to TRBJ1-6; no definite D call. The CDR3 consists of 14 residues. Trimming pared 5 bases from V and 8 bases from J, leaving 13 bases between. Germline lookup yields CDR1 LNHDA and CDR2 SQIVND (reference sequence). CDR3: CASSSGPLDSPLHF. In DNA form, the CDR3 reads TGTGCCAGTAGTTCCGGACCCTTGGATTCACCCCTCCACTTT.

This clone was counted only a few times. The CDR3 sequence is CASSPATGGTGELFF. CDR3 DNA sequence: TGTGCCAGCTCACCAGCGACAGGGGGTACCGGGGAGCTGTTTTTT. This chain links TRBV18 with TRBJ2-2, with 9 bases aligning to TRBD1. Germline CDR1 and CDR2: KGHSH and LQKENI. This CDR3 is 15 amino acids long. Unmatched junction bases numbered 3, after V lost 2 bases and J lost 5 bases.

This clone was counted at least ten times. The chain employs TRBV27 and TRBJ2-3, with a weak D call TRBD2 (6 bases). CDR3 size: 13 residues. V lost 11 bases and J 0 bases, leaving 12 bases between the germline ends. In germline, CDR1 is MNHEY, CDR2 SMNVEV (reference sequence). As DNA, the CDR3 is TGTGCCTCCCGGGGGTCTAGCACAGATACGCAGTATTTT. This translates into CASRGSSTDTQYF.

V gene TRBV5-1 combines with J gene TRBJ2-3; D could derive from TRBD1 or TRBD2 (5 bases each). V was clipped by 1 base and J by 6 bases, with 12 bases between them. The CDR3 is 14 amino acids. Per the germline V gene, CDR1 is SGHRS and CDR2 is YFSETQ. The CDR3 region is CASSLLLGTDTQYF. The CDR3 DNA is TGCGCCAGCAGCTTGCTTCTGGGGACGGATACGCAGTATTTT.

V gene TRBV5-1 combines with J gene TRBJ2-7; D uncertain. The CDR3 has 20 amino acids. Trimming pared 2 bases from V and 0 bases from J, leaving 27 bases between. Germline V CDR1 and CDR2: SGHRS, YFSETQ. The CDR3 coding sequence is TGCGCCAGCAGCTTCTCTGTGCCTCACGATCCGATTCGCACCTCCTACGAGCAGTACTTC. It specifies CASSFSVPHDPIRTSYEQYF.

The chain carries TRBV9 and TRBJ2-6, with 8 bases that match TRBD2. Germline V gene sequence: CDR1 SGDLS, CDR2 YYNGEE. The V segment lost 0 bases and the J segment 4 bases; nucleotides outside the gene matches: 3. This CDR3 is built from 16 residues. Written as DNA, the CDR3 is TGTGCCAGCAGCGTAGCGGGGGGGCTAGGGGCCAACGTCCTGACTTTC. Translated: CASSVAGGLGANVLTF.

This clone was detected only a few times. The chain carries TRBV6-6 and TRBJ1-1, with 9 bases matching TRBD1. Germline V gene lookup returns CDR1 MNHNY and CDR2 SVGAGI (reference sequence). V shed 8 bases and J 9 bases; nucleotides not matched to a gene: 13. This CDR3 has 14 amino acids. The CDR3 DNA sequence: TGTGCCAGCGGAACTTCCGGGACAGGGCTAAAAGCTTTCTTT. Residues: CASGTSGTGLKAFF.

This chain links TRBV28 with TRBJ2-2; 14 bases map to TRBD2. J gave up 6 bases and V 5 bases, and 11 bases lay outside the gene matches. Germline V CDR1 and CDR2: MDHEN, SYDVKM. This CDR3 spans 18 amino acids. In DNA form, the CDR3 reads TGTGCCAGCAGTCCCCCTGGGGGGGGACTAGCGGGAGCCGGGGAGCTGTTTTTT. Its protein product is CASSPPGGGLAGAGELFF.

This clone turned up a few times. V is TRBV10-2 and J is TRBJ2-1; 9 bases are a match to TRBD2. Germline trimming cut 6 bases from V and 12 bases from J; bases unmatched to any gene: 12. The germline V gene encodes CDR1 WSHSY and CDR2 SAAADI. CDR3 length: 14 residues. CDR3 nucleotide sequence: TGCGCCAGCAGCCTTAGCGGGAGTGGTAATCGGCAGTTCTTC. Translation: CASSLSGSGNRQFF.

Only a few counts were recorded for this clone. The V and J genes are TRBV18 and TRBJ2-1, with 9 nucleotides matching TRBD2. The V segment lost 3 bases and the J segment 2 bases; nucleotides outside the gene matches: 11. CDR1 and CDR2 (germline): KGHSH, LQKENI. The length of the CDR3 is 18 residues. The CDR3 nucleotides read TGTGCCAGCTCACCGCTTCCGGGACTAGCCCAAACCTACAATGAGCAGTTCTTC. It codes for CASSPLPGLAQTYNEQFF.

The CDR3 spells CASSARGGPVAGELFF. CDR3 DNA sequence: TGTGCCAGCAGCGCCCGCGGGGGGCCTGTGGCCGGGGAGCTGTTTTTT. The chain joins TRBV9 to TRBJ2-2, with 8 positions matching TRBD2. Trimming removed 3 bases from V and 6 bases from J; junction bases left unmatched: 10. This CDR3 comprises 16 residues. Looked up from germline, CDR1 is SGDLS and CDR2 is YYNGEE.

The chain has TRBV6-1 and TRBJ2-1; 7 bases match TRBD1. Germline-derived CDR1 and CDR2 are MNHNS and SASEGT. The V segment lost 0 bases and the J segment 3 bases; nucleotides outside the gene matches: 14. This CDR3 has 19 amino acids. The CDR3: CASSEAGFDREGFYNEQFF. Here the CDR3 DNA reads TGTGCCAGCAGTGAAGCGGGATTCGACAGGGAAGGATTCTACAATGAGCAGTTCTTC.

This clone was found once. The chain links TRBV2 to TRBJ2-1; D is uncertain. From germline, CDR1 is SNHLY and CDR2 FYNNEI. The CDR3 runs to 13 residues. Trimming took off 6 bases at V and 6 bases at J, with 12 bases between the two ends. The CDR3 is CASSQRRGNEQFF. Here the CDR3 DNA reads TGTGCCAGCAGCCAACGACGTGGCAATGAGCAGTTCTTC.

This chain links TRBV5-4 with TRBJ2-1; 9 positions agree with TRBD2. CDR1 and CDR2 (germline): SGHNT, YYREEE (reference sequence). This CDR3 comprises 13 residues. J lost 10 bases, V lost 4 bases, and 6 bases had no gene match. In DNA form, the CDR3 reads TGTGCCAGCAGCCCGACTGGGACTAGCGAGCAGTTCTTC. This encodes CASSPTGTSEQFF.